These 17 T cell receptor beta chains were all obtained from the same sample, sequenced in a study of blood T cell repertoires in COVID-19. The assay was immunoSEQ multiplex PCR, and TCRdb's table has in-frame clones only and misses some. Seen here are 110,000 to 150,000 clones, 84% observed once, and the top ten hold 1.6%. Source material: PBMCs or T cells enriched from blood (not recorded which). These receptors originate from a woman between 18 and 29 years old who had been exposed to COVID-19.

In this sample, this clone turned up a few times. V is TRBV7-8 and J is TRBJ1-3; tentatively, D is TRBD1 (6 bases). This CDR3 has 15 residues. CDR1 SGHVS and CDR2 FQNEAQ come from the germline V gene. The ends were cut back, 5 bases at V and 6 bases at J, with 17 bases in the middle. CDR3 nucleotides: TGTGCCAGCAGCCGTACCGGGACAAGGATAAACACCATATATTTT. It is translated as CASSRTGTRINTIYF.

This clone was observed a single time. The rearrangement links TRBV7-2 to TRBJ1-1; TRBD1 is a possible D gene (6 bases). The V gene's germline CDR1 is SGHTA and CDR2 FQGNSA. This CDR3 has 12 residues. V shed 5 bases and J shed 7 bases, with 11 bases lying between them. The CDR3 spells CASSPFRGEAFF. In nucleotides, the CDR3 is TGTGCCAGCAGCCCGTTCAGGGGTGAAGCTTTCTTT.

The chain carries TRBV28 and TRBJ2-7; the D is unclear. CDR1 is MDHEN, CDR2 SYDVKM, per germline. V shed 7 bases and J shed 1 base, with 14 bases lying between them. This CDR3 contains 14 residues. The CDR3 protein is CASTKTNPSYEQYF. The CDR3 DNA reads as TGTGCCAGCACGAAGACAAATCCGTCCTACGAGCAGTACTTC. Drawing the rest from reference TRBV28 and TRBJ2-7, the complete variable domain is DVKVTQSSRYLVKRTGEKVFLECVQDMDHENMFWYRQDPGLGLRLIYFSYDVKMKEKGDIPEGYSVSREKKERFSLILESASTNQTSMYLCASTKTNPSYEQYFGPGTRLTVT.

CDR3 sequence reads: CASSPAQGRMNTEAFF. In nucleotides, the CDR3 is TGTGCCAGCTCACCGGCGCAGGGCCGTATGAACACTGAAGCTTTCTTT. The rearrangement links TRBV18 to TRBJ1-1; D is perhaps TRBD1 (5 bases). The V gene's germline CDR1 is KGHSH and CDR2 LQKENI. This CDR3 has 16 amino acids. V was cut by 3 bases and J by 0 bases, with 14 bases left in between. Using reference TRBV18 and TRBJ1-1 for the parts outside the CDR3, the full variable domain is NAGVMQNPRHLVRRRGQEARLRCSPMKGHSHVYWYRQLPEEGLKFMVYLQKENIIDESGMPKERFSAEFPKEGPSILRIQQVVRGDSAAYFCASSPAQGRMNTEAFFGQGTRLTVV.

The gene calls are TRBV10-3 and TRBJ1-6; 9 bases fit TRBD1. The CDR3 has 13 amino acids. Per the germline V gene, CDR1 is ENHRY and CDR2 is SYGVKD. With V trimmed by 10 bases and J by 5 bases, 3 bases remained unmatched. The CDR3 DNA follows: TGTGCCACCCGACAGGGGGATAATTCACCCCTCCACTTT. It encodes CATRQGDNSPLHF.

In this sample, this clone turned up once. The chain joins TRBV28 to TRBJ1-2, with 8 bases matching TRBD1. CDR1 and CDR2 from the germline V gene are MDHEN and SYDVKM. Trimming at V came to 5 bases and at J to 5 bases, leaving 7 bases not matched to a gene. This CDR3 is 14 amino acids long. The CDR3 here is CASSPSDRGYGYTF. DNA for the CDR3: TGTGCCAGCAGTCCCTCTGACAGGGGTTATGGCTACACCTTC.

The V gene is TRBV28, the J gene TRBJ2-5, with 13 bases matching TRBD2. CDR1 MDHEN and CDR2 SYDVKM come from the germline V gene. The J segment lost 5 bases and the V segment lost 6 bases, leaving 12 bases of the junction unmatched. The CDR3 length is 17 residues. The CDR3 reads CASSPSLAGGPRETQYF. The CDR3 nucleotides are TGTGCCAGCAGCCCGTCACTAGCGGGAGGGCCTAGGGAGACCCAGTACTTC.

This clone was found once. The rearrangement uses TRBV19 and TRBJ2-7, with D perhaps matching TRBD1 (6 bases). CDR1 and CDR2 from the germline V gene are LNHDA and SQIVND (reference sequence). CDR3 length: 19 residues. Deletions cut 5 bases from V and 0 bases from J, with 26 bases between. CDR3 protein: CASSAHSITQGTSSYEQYF. CDR3 coding DNA: TGTGCCAGTAGTGCTCACTCTATCACTCAGGGGACGAGCTCCTACGAGCAGTACTTC.

The chain couples TRBV19 to TRBJ2-1, with 11 bases lining up with TRBD1. Germline CDR1 and CDR2: LNHDA and SQIVND (reference sequence). Trimming removed 10 bases from V and 7 bases from J; junction bases left unmatched: 3. CDR3 length: 12 residues. CDR3 loop: CATDRGPNEQFF. CDR3 DNA sequence: TGTGCCACGGACAGGGGGCCGAATGAGCAGTTCTTC.

This sequence joins TRBV3-1 (or the pseudogene TRBV3-2) and TRBJ1-2; D not resolved. V was pared by 5 bases and J by 5 bases, with 15 bases between. The CDR3 sequence is 14 residues long. Germline V CDR1 and CDR2: LGHDT, YNNKEL (reference sequence). CDR3 bases: TGTGCCAGCAGCGTGCATGGGGAGAGTTATGGCTACACCTTC. Its translation is CASSVHGESYGYTF.

The chain recombines TRBV11-3 with TRBJ2-1; 10 nucleotides match TRBD2. V was clipped by 5 bases and J by 7 bases; unmatched bases: 5. The CDR3 is 14 residues long. Germline-derived CDR1 and CDR2 are SGHNT and YENEEA. CDR3 protein: CASSPPSGRNEQFF. Here the CDR3 DNA reads TGTGCCAGCAGCCCACCTAGCGGGAGAAATGAGCAGTTCTTC.

The sample holds one count of this clone. DNA for the CDR3: TGTGCCAGCAGCCAGACTTGGGGGGACTCCGGGGAGCTGTTTTTT. This sequence encodes CASSQTWGDSGELFF. The chain has TRBV9 and TRBJ2-2; weak D call: TRBD2 (6 bases). V lost 4 bases and J 6 bases, leaving 16 bases between the germline ends. Germline values: CDR1 SGDLS, CDR2 YYNGEE. The CDR3 consists of 15 residues.

V gene TRBV28 combines with J gene TRBJ2-7; a weak D match, TRBD1 (6 bases). Trimming left V 2 bases short and J 4 bases short, with 21 bases between. The CDR3 is 17 residues long. Germline-derived CDR1 and CDR2 are MDHEN and SYDVKM. CDR3 DNA: TGTGCCAGCAGTTTACTGCTCCGGGACAACGACGCTTACGAGCAGTACTTC. It specifies CASSLLLRDNDAYEQYF.

The CDR3 nucleotides are TGCGCCAGCAGCCAAGACCCACTAGCGGCAGCGACGTACGAGCAGTACTTC. Its protein is CASSQDPLAAATYEQYF. J is TRBJ2-7 and V is TRBV4-3; TRBD2 matches at 8 bases. Germline V gives CDR1 LGHNA, CDR2 YSLEER. V was clipped by 0 bases and J by 4 bases; unmatched bases: 11. CDR3 size: 17 residues.

The genes are TRBV4-1 and TRBJ1-4; the match to TRBD1 covers 10 bases. Trimming at V came to 1 base and at J to 5 bases, leaving 1 base not matched to a gene. The CDR3 extends over 15 amino acids. Germline CDR1 and CDR2: MGHRA and YSYEKL. The CDR3 protein is CASSQGGQGNEKLFF. The CDR3 DNA reads as TGCGCCAGCAGCCAAGGGGGACAGGGGAATGAAAAACTGTTTTTT.

This clone was seen a handful of times. J is TRBJ2-7 and V is TRBV7-6, with a weak D call TRBD2 (5 bases). V was cut by 0 bases and J by 3 bases, with 12 bases left in between. The CDR3 spans 15 residues. The germline V gene has CDR1 SGHVS and CDR2 FNYEAQ. In DNA, the CDR3 is TGTGCCAGCAGCTTAGCGCCTAGCCAGAACTACGAGCAGTACTTC. Translating it yields CASSLAPSQNYEQYF.

This chain joins TRBV20-1 and TRBJ1-6; TRBD1 matches 9 bases. The V and J ends lost 3 bases and 0 bases, in that order; junction bases with no gene match: 9. The CDR3 loop spans 18 amino acids. Germline values: CDR1 DFQATT, CDR2 SNEGSKA (reference sequence). Here the CDR3 DNA reads TGCAGTGCTAGTCCGGGACAGGGCGTAAGCTCCTATAATTCACCCCTCCACTTT. This encodes CSASPGQGVSSYNSPLHF.